These 24 T cell receptor beta chains were all obtained from the same sample, sequenced in a study of tumor-infiltrating lymphocytes in primary liver carcinoma. A primer in the constant region served to generate TCR beta cDNA from 450 to 650 ng of total RNA. What produced the TCR beta libraries was three nested multiplex PCR rounds using slightly modified ARM-PCR. Researchers ran the first two PCR rounds for roughly 10 cycles each with TRBV1-TRBV30 forward primers and a C-beta reverse primer. Via MiXCR, TCRdb re-called the multiplex PCR reads, giving one row per CDR3 protein. The sample lists hundreds of thousands of distinct CDR3 sequences; 50% to 60% were seen once. Extraction also yielded germline DNA, while blood RNA was obtained from unsorted whole blood. The sequencing sample was made of peripheral blood. The receptor set was obtained from a woman aged 30 to 39 with primary liver carcinoma and hepatitis B virus infection.

To note about this clonotype: A much larger clonotype is one base distant, so this may be a read error. The chain's CDR3 is CSVMDSSYNEQFF. CDR3 nucleotides: TGCAGCGTCATGGACAGCTCCTACAATGAGCAGTTCTTC. The chain employs TRBV29-1 and TRBJ2-1; D may be TRBD1 (6 bases). In germline, CDR1 is SQVTM, CDR2 ANQGSEA. The CDR3 covers 13 residues. Trimming cost V 6 bases and J 0 bases, with 9 bases left between them.

This chain joins TRBV28 and TRBJ2-7, with a tentative D call TRBD1 (6 bases). Trimming shortened V by 5 bases and J by 2 bases, and 13 bases separated the two germline ends. Germline V gives CDR1 MDHEN, CDR2 SYDVKM. The CDR3 consists of 14 residues. The CDR3 here is CASSLPGQPYEQYF. The CDR3, as DNA: TGTGCCAGCAGTCTACCGGGACAACCCTACGAGCAGTACTTC.

This clonotype was observed a handful of times. The chain joins TRBV6-1 to TRBJ2-6; D assignment may be TRBD1 or TRBD2 (5 bases each). Germline CDR1 reads MNHNS; CDR2 reads SASEGT. Trimming left V 8 bases short and J 1 base short, with 15 bases between. CDR3 length equals 16 residues. The CDR3 protein is CASATGRTSGANVLTF. The CDR3 DNA sequence: TGTGCCAGCGCGACGGGACGTACGTCTGGGGCCAACGTCCTGACTTTC.

Regarding this clonotype: With a much larger clone just one base away, this may be a read error. The genes are TRBV12-3 or TRBV12-4 and TRBJ1-5, with 9 bases lining up with TRBD1. J was trimmed by 5 bases and V by 7 bases; bases with no gene match: 12. The CDR3 loop spans 16 amino acids. CDR3 sequence reads: CASIPEVTGGHQPQHF. The CDR3 DNA reads as TGTGCCAGCATACCTGAGGTGACAGGGGGTCATCAGCCCCAGCATTTT.

As for this clonotype: One junction end disagrees with the germline gene, perhaps due to a read error. The rearrangement links TRBV6-1 to TRBJ2-3, with TRBD2 identical over 14 bases. The CDR3 runs to 16 residues. Germline V gene lookup returns CDR1 MNHNS and CDR2 SASEGT. The CDR3 is CANSGLAGGLTDTQYF. In DNA, the CDR3 is TGTGCCAACAGTGGACTAGCGGGAGGCCTCACAGATACGCAGTATTTT.

V is TRBV10-3 and J is TRBJ2-7, with 9 positions matching TRBD2. The CDR3 sequence is 16 residues long. CDR1 is ENHRY and CDR2 is SYGVKD in the germline V gene. V lost 5 bases and J lost 8; bases outside the gene matches: 16. The chain's CDR3 is CAISPGGGLAGHKQYF. Written as DNA, the CDR3 is TGTGCCATCAGTCCCGGGGGGGGACTAGCCGGACACAAGCAGTACTTC.

Note on this clonotype: With a much larger clone just one base away, this may be a read error. CDR3 sequence: CASMSRNEQFF. CDR3 coding DNA: TGTGCCAGCATGTCGCGCAATGAGCAGTTCTTC. The J gene is TRBJ2-1, the V gene TRBV12-3 or TRBV12-4, with D uncertain. Between the trimmed V and J ends, which lost 7 bases and 6 bases, there was a span of 7 bases. This CDR3 comprises 11 residues.

In regard to this clonotype: In this CDR3 the conserved last residue, phenylalanine or tryptophan, is missing, so a read error is likely. The chain combines TRBV29-1 with TRBJ2-1; 9 nucleotides agree with TRBD2. V lost 7 bases to trimming and J lost 9 bases; unmatched junction nucleotides: 10. The CDR3 is 13 amino acids. Germline V CDR1 and CDR2: SQVTM, ANQGSEA. In DNA form, the CDR3 reads TGCAGCGGGGGGACTAGCAGGTTCACTGAGCAGTTCTTA. Amino acids: CSGGTSRFTEQFL.

About this clonotype: An end of the junction does not agree with germline; a read error may underlie this. The V call is TRBV6-5, the J call TRBJ1-2; tentatively, D is TRBD1 (5 bases). Germline V gene sequence: CDR1 MNHEY, CDR2 SVGAGI. The length of the CDR3 is 15 residues. The CDR3 spells CASSSPSGASYGYAF. The DNA for the CDR3 is TGTGCAAGCAGTTCACCATCCGGGGCGAGCTATGGCTACGCCTTC.

The chain combines TRBV30 with TRBJ2-7, with D uncertain. V dropped 2 bases and J dropped 7 bases, with 12 bases sitting between them. CDR1 GTSNPN and CDR2 SVGIG come from the germline V gene (reference sequence). The CDR3 runs 12 residues. The CDR3 coding sequence is TGTGCCTGGAGTATCAGTGGTCGGGAGCAGTACTTC. Translation: CAWSISGREQYF. Using reference TRBV30 and TRBJ2-7 for the parts outside the CDR3, the full variable domain is SQTIHQWPATLVQPVGSPLSLECTVEGTSNPNLYWYRQAAGRGLQLLFYSVGIGQISSEVPQNLSASRPQDRQFILSSKKLLLSDSGFYLCAWSISGREQYFGPGTRLTVT.

About this clonotype itself: One end of the junction varies from germline; a read error may be responsible. The J gene is TRBJ2-7, the V gene TRBV11-2; D gene unclear. CDR3 size: 18 residues. Germline CDR1 and CDR2: SGHAT and FQNNGV. The CDR3 here is CANSLALTRTPIPYEQYF. CDR3 DNA: TGCGCCAACAGCTTAGCACTAACCAGGACCCCAATACCTTACGAGCAGTACTTC.

This clonotype has at least ten counts. This sequence joins TRBV29-1 and TRBJ2-3, with 12 nucleotides matching TRBD2. Germline CDR1 is SQVTM and CDR2 is ANQGSEA. V gave up 1 base and J gave up 0 bases; unmatched junction bases: 2. The CDR3 is made up of 16 amino acids. The CDR3 is CSVEGTSGTSTDTQYF. In DNA, the CDR3 is TGCAGCGTTGAAGGGACTAGCGGGACTAGCACAGATACGCAGTATTTT.

A remark on this clonotype: It may be a read error: a sequence one base away is much more abundant. The gene calls are TRBV5-5 and TRBJ2-3, with D possibly called TRBD1 or TRBD2 (5 bases each). There are 15 residues in the CDR3. The germline V gene encodes CDR1 SGHKS and CDR2 YYEKEE (reference sequence). Here the CDR3 reads CASNLWDAAGETQYF. DNA for the CDR3: TGTGCCAGCAACTTGTGGGACGCAGCCGGAGAGACGCAGTATTTT.

This clonotype was picked up many times. The chain joins TRBV12-3 or TRBV12-4 to TRBJ2-3; D perhaps matches TRBD2 (5 bases). Trimming pared 3 bases from V and 4 bases from J, leaving 20 bases between. The CDR3 loop spans 17 amino acids. The CDR3 reads CASSLVVAGMLSDTQYF. DNA for the CDR3: TGTGCCAGCAGTTTGGTGGTAGCCGGGATGCTCTCAGATACGCAGTATTTT.

Note on this clonotype: A much bigger clone sits one base away, suggesting this may be a read error. The chain combines TRBV6-5 with TRBJ2-2; TRBD1 is a possible D gene (5 bases). There are 15 residues in the CDR3. Germline values: CDR1 MNHEY, CDR2 SVGAGI. Trimming shortened V by 9 bases and J by 5 bases, and 19 bases separated the two germline ends. The CDR3 protein is CARSPRWGDTGELFF. The CDR3 region has the DNA TGTGCCAGAAGTCCCCGGTGGGGCGATACCGGGGAGCTGTTTTTT.

As regards this clonotype: Relative to the germline gene, one junction end is altered; a read error may explain this. J is TRBJ1-4 and V is TRBV6-5, with 7 bases that match TRBD1. The CDR3 consists of 15 residues. Per germline, CDR1 MNHEY and CDR2 SVGAGI. The chain's CDR3 is CASGLGGAGNEKLFF. As DNA, the CDR3 is TGCGCCAGCGGATTAGGGGGCGCGGGTAATGAGAAACTGTTTTTT.

A note on this clonotype: A clone one base away is much larger, so this may be a read error. The chain carries TRBV10-3 and TRBJ2-7; 9 bases line up with TRBD1. This CDR3 has 14 amino acids. Germline CDR1 is ENHRY and CDR2 is SYGVKD. In DNA form, the CDR3 reads TGTGCCATGAGTGAGTCGGGACAGGGTTACGAGCAGTACTTC. Translating gives CAMSESGQGYEQYF.

Only a few counts were recorded for this clonotype. The rearrangement links TRBV12-3 or TRBV12-4 to TRBJ2-3, with a tentative D call TRBD1 (5 bases). This CDR3 region has 15 residues. V was trimmed by 2 bases and J by 7 bases, leaving 16 bases between them. The CDR3 DNA is TGTGCCAGCAGTTTACAGGGCCCAATTTCGAATACGCAGTATTTT. Protein product: CASSLQGPISNTQYF.

Remarks on this clonotype: This may stem from a read error, because a much larger clone lies one nucleotide away. The chain carries TRBV29-1 and TRBJ2-5; D perhaps matches TRBD2 (6 bases). CDR1 SQVTM and CDR2 ANQGSEA come from the germline V gene. The V and J ends lost 5 bases and 5 bases respectively, with 21 bases between them. The CDR3 covers 15 residues. CDR3 nucleotides: TGCAGCGTTCAAATGTCCCGGATAGGGAGGGAGACCCAGTACTTC. It codes for CSVQMSRIGRETQYF.

On this clonotype: A much more abundant neighbour one base away suggests this may be a read error. This chain uses TRBV4-1 with TRBJ2-5; TRBD1 matches at 11 bases. Germline V lookup: CDR1 MGHRA, CDR2 YSYEKL. The CDR3 loop spans 15 amino acids. Written as DNA, the CDR3 is TGCGCCAGCAGCCTGGGACAGGGGGTACAAGAGGCCCAGTACTTC. It yields the protein CASSLGQGVQEAQYF.

This clonotype was seen a single time. The chain links TRBV11-2 to TRBJ2-2; D may be TRBD1 or TRBD2 (5 bases each). The CDR3 covers 17 residues. Germline V lookup: CDR1 SGHAT, CDR2 FQNNGV. Trimming removed 5 bases at V and 2 bases at J, with 18 bases between. The CDR3 DNA is TGTGCCAGCAGCCCCGGTGGGGGTGCCATCAACACCGGGGAGCTGTTTTTT. Protein sequence: CASSPGGGAINTGELFF.

V and J are TRBV12-3 or TRBV12-4 and TRBJ1-3; D remains ambiguous. V lost 6 bases, J lost 4 bases, and 7 bases lay in between. The CDR3 runs 12 residues. CDR3 loop: CASSGVGNTIYF. The CDR3 region has the DNA TGTGCCAGCAGCGGGGTGGGAAACACCATATATTTT.

To note about this clonotype: The germline gene is not matched at one end of the junction; a read error may be the cause. The chain is built from TRBV6-2 or TRBV6-3 and TRBJ2-5, with D possibly TRBD2 on 5 matching bases. Per germline, CDR1 MNHEY and CDR2 SVGEGT. This CDR3 has 12 residues. CDR3 sequence reads: CASGGVAETQYF. The CDR3 DNA sequence: TGCGCCAGCGGCGGAGTAGCCGAGACCCAGTACTTC.

The chain carries TRBV5-1 and TRBJ2-1, with 7 positions matching TRBD1. Trimming removed 4 bases from V and 5 bases from J; junction bases left unmatched: 12. The germline V gene encodes CDR1 SGHRS and CDR2 YFSETQ. The CDR3 totals 16 residues. This CDR3 is CASSESPGTVHNEQFF. For the CDR3, the DNA is TGCGCCAGCAGCGAGTCTCCCGGGACAGTCCACAATGAGCAGTTCTTC.